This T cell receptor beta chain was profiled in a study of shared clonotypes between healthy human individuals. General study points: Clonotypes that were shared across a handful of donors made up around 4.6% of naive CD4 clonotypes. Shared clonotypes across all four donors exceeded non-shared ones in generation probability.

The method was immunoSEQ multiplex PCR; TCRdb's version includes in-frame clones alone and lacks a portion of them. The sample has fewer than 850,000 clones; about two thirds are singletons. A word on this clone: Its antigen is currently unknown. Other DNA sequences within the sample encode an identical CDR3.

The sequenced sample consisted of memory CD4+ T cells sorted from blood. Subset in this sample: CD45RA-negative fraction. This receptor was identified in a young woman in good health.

CDR3 residues: CASSLDSGTGGYNEQFF. CDR3 coding DNA: TGTGCCAGCAGCTTAGACTCCGGGACAGGGGGCTACAATGAGCAGTTCTTC. V and J are TRBV11-3 and TRBJ2-1; 11 nucleotides line up with TRBD1. V dropped 0 bases and J dropped 3; count of bases not matched to a gene: 4. From germline, CDR1 is SGHNT and CDR2 YENEEA. This CDR3 is built from 17 residues.